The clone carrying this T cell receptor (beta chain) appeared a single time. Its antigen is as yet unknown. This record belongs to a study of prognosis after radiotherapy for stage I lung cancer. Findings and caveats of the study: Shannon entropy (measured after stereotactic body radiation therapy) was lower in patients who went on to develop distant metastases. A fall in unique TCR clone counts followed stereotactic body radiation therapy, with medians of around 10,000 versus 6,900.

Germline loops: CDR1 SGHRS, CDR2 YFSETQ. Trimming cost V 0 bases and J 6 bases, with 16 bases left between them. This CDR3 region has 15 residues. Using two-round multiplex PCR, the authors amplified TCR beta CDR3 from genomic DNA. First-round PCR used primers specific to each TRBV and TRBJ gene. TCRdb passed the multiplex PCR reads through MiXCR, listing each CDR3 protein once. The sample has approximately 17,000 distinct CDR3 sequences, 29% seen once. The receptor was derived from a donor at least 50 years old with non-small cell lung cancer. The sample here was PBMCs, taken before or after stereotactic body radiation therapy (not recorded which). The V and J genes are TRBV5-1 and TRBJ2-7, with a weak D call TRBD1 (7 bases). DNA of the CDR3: TGCGCCAGCAGCTTGGGAGGGGGCGAGGGGGGCGAGCAGTACTTC. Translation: CASSLGGGEGGEQYF.